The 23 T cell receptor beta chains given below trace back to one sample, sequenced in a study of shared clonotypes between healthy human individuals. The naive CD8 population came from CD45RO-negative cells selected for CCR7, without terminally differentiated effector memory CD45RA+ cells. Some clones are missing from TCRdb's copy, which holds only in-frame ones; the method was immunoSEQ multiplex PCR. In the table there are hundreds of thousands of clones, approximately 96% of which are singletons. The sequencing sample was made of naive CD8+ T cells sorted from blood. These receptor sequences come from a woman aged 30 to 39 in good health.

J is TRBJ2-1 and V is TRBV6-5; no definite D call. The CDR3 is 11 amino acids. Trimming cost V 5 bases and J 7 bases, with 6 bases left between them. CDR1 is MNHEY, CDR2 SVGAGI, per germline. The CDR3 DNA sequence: TGTGCCAGCAGTCACCTAAATGAGCAGTTCTTC. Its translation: CASSHLNEQFF.

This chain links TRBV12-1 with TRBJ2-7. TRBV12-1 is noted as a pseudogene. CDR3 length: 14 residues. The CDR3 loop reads CASRPGPAPDEQYF. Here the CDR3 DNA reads TGTGCCAGCAGGCCGGGACCAGCTCCGGACGAGCAGTACTTC.

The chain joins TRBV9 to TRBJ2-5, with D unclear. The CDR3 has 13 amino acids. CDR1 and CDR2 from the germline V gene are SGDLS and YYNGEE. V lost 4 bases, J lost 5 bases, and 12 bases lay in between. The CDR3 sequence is CASSSAGWETQYF. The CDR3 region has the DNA TGTGCCAGCAGCTCTGCCGGGTGGGAGACCCAGTACTTC.

CDR3 amino acids: CASRLLITGENSPLHF. CDR3 DNA sequence: TGTGCCAGCAGACTCTTAATTACAGGGGAAAATTCACCCCTCCACTTT. The genes are TRBV28 and TRBJ1-6, with 7 bases aligning to TRBD1. Germline CDR1 and CDR2: MDHEN and SYDVKM. The CDR3 covers 16 residues. V lost 6 bases, J lost 7 bases, and 12 bases stayed unmatched.

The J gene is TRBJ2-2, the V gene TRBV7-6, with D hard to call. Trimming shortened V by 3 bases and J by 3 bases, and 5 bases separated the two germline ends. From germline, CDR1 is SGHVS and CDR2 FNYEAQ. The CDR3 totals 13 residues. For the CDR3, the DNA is TGTGCCAGCAGCTTTGGTTACACCGGGGAGCTGTTTTTT. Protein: CASSFGYTGELFF.

In nucleotides, the CDR3 is TGTGCCAGCAGTTTTGCGCAGGGTGGTCAGCCCCAGCATTTT. It is translated as CASSFAQGGQPQHF. The rearrangement links TRBV27 to TRBJ1-5, with TRBD1 as a possible D gene (5 bases). Trimming cost V 3 bases and J 6 bases, with 12 bases left between them. CDR1 MNHEY and CDR2 SMNVEV come from the germline V gene (reference sequence). There are 14 residues in the CDR3.

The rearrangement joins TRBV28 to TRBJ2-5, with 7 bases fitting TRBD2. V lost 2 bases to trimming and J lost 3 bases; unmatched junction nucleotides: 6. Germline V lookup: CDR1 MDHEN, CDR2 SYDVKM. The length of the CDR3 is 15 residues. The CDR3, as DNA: TGTGCCAGCAGTTTAACTCCCGCGGGGGAAGAGACCCAGTACTTC. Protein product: CASSLTPAGEETQYF.

The CDR3 DNA follows: TGTGCCAGCAGTTTAAGACAGGGGTCGAACGAGCAGTACTTC. This codes for CASSLRQGSNEQYF. The chain combines TRBV27 with TRBJ2-7; 8 nucleotides line up with TRBD1. Germline trimming cut 2 bases from V and 5 bases from J; bases unmatched to any gene: 5. The CDR3 totals 14 residues. Germline V gene data show CDR1 as MNHEY and CDR2 as SMNVEV (reference sequence).

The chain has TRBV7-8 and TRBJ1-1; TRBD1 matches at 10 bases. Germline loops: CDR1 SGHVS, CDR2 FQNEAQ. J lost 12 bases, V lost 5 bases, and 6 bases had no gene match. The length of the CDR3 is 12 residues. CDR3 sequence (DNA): TGTGCCAGCAGCGACGGACAGGGGGGAACTTTCTTT. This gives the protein CASSDGQGGTFF.

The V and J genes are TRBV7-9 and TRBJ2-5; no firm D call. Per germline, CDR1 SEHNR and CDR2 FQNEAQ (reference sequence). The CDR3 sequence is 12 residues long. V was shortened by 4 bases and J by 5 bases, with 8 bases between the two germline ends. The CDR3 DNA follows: TGTGCCAGCAGCTCCGACTCCGAGACCCAGTACTTC. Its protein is CASSSDSETQYF.

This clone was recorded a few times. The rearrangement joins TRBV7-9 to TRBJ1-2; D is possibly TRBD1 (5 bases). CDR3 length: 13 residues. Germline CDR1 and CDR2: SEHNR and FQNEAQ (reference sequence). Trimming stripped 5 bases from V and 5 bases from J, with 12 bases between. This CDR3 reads CASSPDRIYGYTF. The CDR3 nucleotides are TGTGCCAGCAGCCCCGACAGAATTTATGGCTACACCTTC.

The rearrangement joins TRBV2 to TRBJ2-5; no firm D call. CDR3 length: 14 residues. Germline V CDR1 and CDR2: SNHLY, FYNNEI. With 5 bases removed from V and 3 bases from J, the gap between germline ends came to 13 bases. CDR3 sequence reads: CASSSETGKETQYF. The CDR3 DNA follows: TGTGCCAGCAGTTCAGAGACTGGAAAAGAGACCCAGTACTTC.

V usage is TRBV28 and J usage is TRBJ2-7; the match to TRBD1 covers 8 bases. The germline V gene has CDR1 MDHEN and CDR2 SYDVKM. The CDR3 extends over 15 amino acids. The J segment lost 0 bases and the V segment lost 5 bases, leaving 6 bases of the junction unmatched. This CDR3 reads CASSLDRVGSYEQYF. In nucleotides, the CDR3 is TGTGCCAGCAGTCTGGACAGGGTGGGCTCCTACGAGCAGTACTTC.

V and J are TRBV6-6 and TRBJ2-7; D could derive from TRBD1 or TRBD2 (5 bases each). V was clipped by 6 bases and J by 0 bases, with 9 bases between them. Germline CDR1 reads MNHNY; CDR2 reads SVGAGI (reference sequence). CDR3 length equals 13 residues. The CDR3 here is CASRPGASYEQYF. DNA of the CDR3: TGTGCCAGCAGGCCCGGGGCCTCCTACGAGCAGTACTTC.

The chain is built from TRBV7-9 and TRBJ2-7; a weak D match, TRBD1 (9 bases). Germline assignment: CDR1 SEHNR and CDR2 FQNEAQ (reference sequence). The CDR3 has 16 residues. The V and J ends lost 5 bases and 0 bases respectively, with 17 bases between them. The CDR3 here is CASSPGGTGSSYEQYF. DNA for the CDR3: TGTGCCAGCAGCCCGGGGGGGACAGGGTCCTCCTACGAGCAGTACTTC.

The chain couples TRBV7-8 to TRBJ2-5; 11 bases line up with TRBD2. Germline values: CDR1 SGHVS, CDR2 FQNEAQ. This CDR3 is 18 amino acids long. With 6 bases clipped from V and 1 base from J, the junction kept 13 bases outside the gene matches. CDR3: CASRKPVAGGPSQETQYF. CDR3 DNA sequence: TGTGCCAGCAGGAAGCCGGTAGCGGGAGGGCCGAGCCAAGAGACCCAGTACTTC.

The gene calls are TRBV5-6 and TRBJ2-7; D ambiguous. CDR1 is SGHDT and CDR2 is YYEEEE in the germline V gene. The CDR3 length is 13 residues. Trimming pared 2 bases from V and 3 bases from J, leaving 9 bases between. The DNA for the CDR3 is TGTGCCAGCAGCTTAATGGTGAGCTACGAGCAGTACTTC. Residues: CASSLMVSYEQYF. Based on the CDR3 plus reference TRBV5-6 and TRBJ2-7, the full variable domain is DAGVTQSPTHLIKTRGQQVTLRCSPKSGHDTVSWYQQALGQGPQFIFQYYEEEERQRGNFPDRFSGHQFPNYSSELNVNALLLGDSALYLCASSLMVSYEQYFGPGTRLTVT.

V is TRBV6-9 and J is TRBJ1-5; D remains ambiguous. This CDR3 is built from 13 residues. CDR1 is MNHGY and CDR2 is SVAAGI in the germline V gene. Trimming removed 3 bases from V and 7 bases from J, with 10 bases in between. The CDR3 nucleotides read TGTGCCAGCAGTTACGCAGTGAGGCAGCCCCAGCATTTT. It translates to CASSYAVRQPQHF.

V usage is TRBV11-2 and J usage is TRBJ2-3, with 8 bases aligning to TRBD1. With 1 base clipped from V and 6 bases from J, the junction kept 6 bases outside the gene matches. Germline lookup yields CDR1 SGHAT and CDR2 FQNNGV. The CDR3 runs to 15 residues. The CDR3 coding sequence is TGTGCCAGCAGCTTAGGTGGCAGGGGGCGGGATACGCAGTATTTT. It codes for CASSLGGRGRDTQYF. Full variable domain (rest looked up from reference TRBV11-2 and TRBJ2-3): EAGVAQSPRYKIIEKRQSVAFWCNPISGHATLYWYQQILGQGPKLLIQFQNNGVVDDSQLPKDRFSAERLKGVDSTLKIQPAKLEDSAVYLCASSLGGRGRDTQYFGPGTRLTVL.

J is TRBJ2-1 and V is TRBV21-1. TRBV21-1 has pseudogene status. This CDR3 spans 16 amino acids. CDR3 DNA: TGTGCCAGCGCCCCGCCGGGGCAGTCGAGTTACAATGAGCAGTTCTTC. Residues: CASAPPGQSSYNEQFF.

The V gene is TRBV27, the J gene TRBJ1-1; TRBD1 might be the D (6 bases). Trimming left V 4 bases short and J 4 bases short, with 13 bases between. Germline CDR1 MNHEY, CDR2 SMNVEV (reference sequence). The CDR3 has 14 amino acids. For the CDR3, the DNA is TGTGCCAGCAGTTCCAGGGGAGGGGCCACTGAAGCTTTCTTT. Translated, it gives CASSSRGGATEAFF.

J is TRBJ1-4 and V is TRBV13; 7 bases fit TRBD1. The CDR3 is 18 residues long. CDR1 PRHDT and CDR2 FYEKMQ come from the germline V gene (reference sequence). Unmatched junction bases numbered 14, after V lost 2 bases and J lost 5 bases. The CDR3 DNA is TGTGCCAGCAGCTTAAAAACAGGGGTTGGGTCCTCAAATGAAAAACTGTTTTTT. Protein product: CASSLKTGVGSSNEKLFF.

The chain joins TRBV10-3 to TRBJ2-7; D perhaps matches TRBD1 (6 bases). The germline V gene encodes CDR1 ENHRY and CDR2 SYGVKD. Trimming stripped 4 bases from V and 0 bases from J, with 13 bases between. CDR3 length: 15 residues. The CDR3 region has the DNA TGTGCCATCAGTGCACAGGGCCTTTCCTCCTACGAGCAGTACTTC. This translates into CAISAQGLSSYEQYF.